The 31 T cell receptor beta chains listed next were all sequenced from one sample in a study of CD8+ T cells in alopecia areata. cDNA serving as the sequencing template came from extracted, reverse transcribed RNA. Clones were sequenced by immunoSEQ multiplex PCR, and TCRdb holds only the in-frame ones, with some missing. The sample contains more than 90,000 clones, 50% to 75% of which appear only once. Documented treatment: oral pan-JAK inhibitor, 5-10 mg twice daily. Material: CD8+ T cells sorted from blood, obtained at week 4, from a patient treated with tofacitinib. These receptors originate from a human donor with alopecia areata.

The chain joins TRBV9 to TRBJ2-3; D is unresolved. The ends were cut back, 4 bases at V and 2 bases at J, with 17 bases in the middle. CDR1 SGDLS and CDR2 YYNGEE come from the germline V gene. The CDR3 runs 16 residues. CDR3 in amino acids: CASSPTSVAVTDTQYF. CDR3 nucleotide sequence: TGTGCCAGCAGCCCCACCTCGGTCGCCGTCACAGATACGCAGTATTTT.

The chain is built from TRBV19 and TRBJ1-5; no clear D gene. The germline V and J ends were trimmed by 6 bases and 0 bases, with 12 bases remaining between them. Germline V gene sequence: CDR1 LNHDA, CDR2 SQIVND (reference sequence). The CDR3 has 15 amino acids. The CDR3 nucleotides are TGTGCCAGTAGCCAAACGGGTTATAGCAATCAGCCCCAGCATTTT. Residues: CASSQTGYSNQPQHF.

The V gene is TRBV5-6, the J gene TRBJ1-2; D is ambiguous. The CDR3 is 14 amino acids. Trimming removed 3 bases from V and 4 bases from J, with 13 bases in between. Per the germline V gene, CDR1 is SGHDT and CDR2 is YYEEEE. CDR3 loop: CASSWWAASYGYTF. The CDR3 bases are TGTGCCAGCAGCTGGTGGGCGGCCTCCTATGGCTACACCTTC.

There are a few counts of this clone. The CDR3: CASRGLGTTDTQYF. The CDR3 nucleotides read TGTGCCAGCAGGGGACTTGGGACGACAGATACGCAGTATTTT. The chain uses TRBV2 and TRBJ2-3, with D perhaps matching TRBD2 (6 bases). V lost 6 bases to trimming and J lost 3 bases, with 13 bases between them. The length of the CDR3 is 14 residues. CDR1 and CDR2 (germline): SNHLY, FYNNEI.

The CDR3, as DNA: TGCGCCAGCAGCCAAGGGACAGACGGTCAGCCCCAGCATTTT. Its translation: CASSQGTDGQPQHF. The genes are TRBV4-3 and TRBJ1-5, with D perhaps TRBD1 (6 bases). V was pared by 1 base and J by 6 bases, with 10 bases between. CDR1 is LGHNA and CDR2 is YSLEER in the germline V gene. The CDR3 is 14 residues long.

The V gene is TRBV5-4, the J gene TRBJ2-4; D unclear. Germline loops: CDR1 SGHNT, CDR2 YYREEE (reference sequence). This CDR3 has 13 residues. The ends were cut back, 3 bases at V and 8 bases at J, with 12 bases in the middle. CDR3 loop: CASSWSESDIQYF. The DNA for the CDR3 is TGTGCCAGCAGCTGGTCTGAGTCGGACATTCAGTACTTC.

This clone was recorded a few times. The V gene is TRBV4-3, the J gene TRBJ2-2; the D is unclear. The CDR3 contains 14 residues. Trimming stripped 0 bases from V and 3 bases from J, with 5 bases between. Germline CDR1 reads LGHNA; CDR2 reads YSLEER. CDR3 bases: TGCGCCAGCAGCCAAGATAGGTACACCGGGGAGCTGTTTTTT. Amino acid sequence: CASSQDRYTGELFF.

The chain employs TRBV19 and TRBJ1-1; D not resolved. In germline, CDR1 is LNHDA, CDR2 SQIVND (reference sequence). The CDR3 is made up of 11 amino acids. Trimming removed 6 bases from V and 4 bases from J, with 6 bases in between. The CDR3 is CASSRGTEAFF. CDR3 coding DNA: TGTGCCAGTAGCCGGGGCACTGAAGCTTTCTTT. Full variable domain (remainder filled in from reference TRBV19 and TRBJ1-1): DGGITQSPKYLFRKEGQNVTLSCEQNLNHDAMYWYRQDPGQGLRLIYYSQIVNDFQKGDIAEGYSVSREKKESFPLTVTSAQKNPTAFYLCASSRGTEAFFGQGTRLTVV.

Of note for this clone: This same CDR3 is encoded by further DNA sequences in the sample. The V and J genes are TRBV29-1 and TRBJ2-1, with D unresolved. There are 10 residues in the CDR3. V was cut by 4 bases and J by 6 bases, with 4 bases left in between. Germline values: CDR1 SQVTM, CDR2 ANQGSEA. As DNA, the CDR3 is TGCAGCGTTGTCCCCAATGAGCAGTTCTTC. Encoded protein: CSVVPNEQFF.

The V gene is TRBV5-1, the J gene TRBJ2-1, with 8 bases that match TRBD1. The CDR3 is 14 amino acids. The J segment lost 5 bases and the V segment lost 0 bases, leaving 1 base of the junction unmatched. Germline lookup yields CDR1 SGHRS and CDR2 YFSETQ. As DNA, the CDR3 is TGCGCCAGCAGCTTGGGGACAGGGAACAATGAGCAGTTCTTC. It is translated as CASSLGTGNNEQFF.

The chain employs TRBV5-6 and TRBJ1-1; D is undetermined. The CDR3 consists of 13 residues. The germline CDR1 and CDR2 sequences are SGHDT and YYEEEE. V gave up 0 bases and J gave up 8 bases, with 11 bases separating them. CDR3 sequence: CASSLGAPGEAFF. CDR3 in DNA: TGTGCCAGCAGCTTGGGGGCGCCCGGAGAAGCTTTCTTT.

The table lists this clone with a count of one. The V and J genes are TRBV4-1 and TRBJ2-1, with 7 bases identical to TRBD2. The trim removed 4 bases at V and 4 bases at J, leaving 7 bases unmatched. Germline V gene sequence: CDR1 MGHRA, CDR2 YSYEKL. The CDR3 runs to 15 residues. The CDR3 coding sequence is TGCGCCAGCAGCCGAGAGACTAGCACATACAATGAGCAGTTCTTC. Residues: CASSRETSTYNEQFF.

On this clone: An end of the junction does not agree with germline; a read error may underlie this. This CDR3 is CASSSGTSGVF. CDR3 sequence (DNA): TGCGCCAGCAGCTCCGGGACTAGCGGAGTCTTC. The V and J genes are TRBV5-1 and TRBJ2-1, with 11 positions matching TRBD2. The V gene's germline CDR1 is SGHRS and CDR2 YFSETQ. This CDR3 is 11 amino acids long.

The genes are TRBV4-1 and TRBJ1-1, with D uncertain. The germline CDR1 and CDR2 sequences are MGHRA and YSYEKL. Trimming took 3 bases from V and 0 from J, leaving 11 bases between them. The CDR3 loop spans 15 amino acids. The CDR3 here is CASSQSGSMNTEAFF. The CDR3 DNA follows: TGCGCCAGCAGCCAGTCAGGAAGCATGAACACTGAAGCTTTCTTT.

The gene calls are TRBV4-1 and TRBJ2-7, with D uncertain. In germline, CDR1 is MGHRA, CDR2 YSYEKL. The CDR3 runs to 14 residues. Trimming removed 1 base from V and 3 bases from J, with 10 bases in between. DNA for the CDR3: TGCGCCAGCAGCCAAGGGCTTGCCGACTACGAGCAGTACTTC. This gives the protein CASSQGLADYEQYF.

The chain links TRBV30 to TRBJ2-2; no clear D gene. Germline CDR1 is GTSNPN and CDR2 is SVGIG (reference sequence). The V end was cut by 0 bases, the J end by 2 bases, with 4 bases between. The CDR3 has 13 amino acids. This CDR3 is CAWSVGNTGELFF. The CDR3 DNA reads TGTGCCTGGAGTGTAGGAAACACCGGGGAGCTGTTTTTT.

The genes are TRBV6-5 and TRBJ1-5; D is undetermined. The germline gives CDR1 MNHEY, CDR2 SVGAGI. V was cut by 4 bases and J by 6 bases, with 10 bases left in between. CDR3 size: 13 residues. The CDR3 nucleotides read TGTGCCAGCAGTTTTGCAGTGAGTCAGCCCCAGCATTTT. Translation gives CASSFAVSQPQHF.

This chain uses TRBV7-9 with TRBJ2-5; 11 bases map to TRBD2. Germline lookup yields CDR1 SEHNR and CDR2 FQNEAQ (reference sequence). The CDR3 contains 17 residues. Trimming took 5 bases from V and 2 from J; bases not matched to a gene: 10. The CDR3 DNA is TGTGCCAGCAGCCCTCGTCTAGCGGGAGGACGGCAAGAGACCCAGTACTTC. Its translation is CASSPRLAGGRQETQYF. Using reference TRBV7-9 and TRBJ2-5 for the parts outside the CDR3, the full variable domain is DTGVSQNPRHKITKRGQNVTFRCDPISEHNRLYWYRQTLGQGPEFLTYFQNEAQLEKSRLLSDRFSAERPKGSFSTLEIQRTEQGDSAMYLCASSPRLAGGRQETQYFGPGTRLLVL.

V and J are TRBV9 and TRBJ2-5, with D perhaps matching TRBD2 (6 bases). Trimming took off 4 bases at V and 2 bases at J, with 15 bases between the two ends. Germline V gene lookup returns CDR1 SGDLS and CDR2 YYNGEE. The CDR3 runs to 15 residues. The CDR3 nucleotides read TGTGCCAGCAGCCTTTCTCTAGCGATGCAAGAGACCCAGTACTTC. It codes for CASSLSLAMQETQYF.

The chain uses TRBV6-5 and TRBJ2-3; D is ambiguous. The ends were cut back, 6 bases at V and 1 base at J, with 11 bases in the middle. The CDR3 covers 14 residues. The germline V gene has CDR1 MNHEY and CDR2 SVGAGI. The CDR3 sequence: CASRGGSGTDTQYF. The CDR3 DNA reads TGTGCCAGCAGGGGTGGGTCCGGCACAGATACGCAGTATTTT.

V usage is TRBV9 and J usage is TRBJ2-1; D tentatively fits TRBD1 or TRBD2 (5 bases each). Germline lookup yields CDR1 SGDLS and CDR2 YYNGEE. Trimming removed 0 bases at V and 5 bases at J, with 18 bases between. This CDR3 has 17 residues. The CDR3 DNA is TGTGCCAGCAGCGTAGGGTACGGGGCCACCCTCGACAATGAGCAGTTCTTC. This sequence encodes CASSVGYGATLDNEQFF. Full variable domain (remainder filled in from reference TRBV9 and TRBJ2-1): DSGVTQTPKHLITATGQRVTLRCSPRSGDLSVYWYQQSLDQGLQFLIQYYNGEERAKGNILERFSAQQFPDLHSELNLSSLELGDSALYFCASSVGYGATLDNEQFFGPGTRLTVL.

This sequence joins TRBV4-3 and TRBJ2-1; D remains unclear. Germline V CDR1 and CDR2: LGHNA, YSLEER. The CDR3 length is 15 residues. With 0 bases removed from V and 2 bases from J, the gap between germline ends came to 8 bases. The CDR3 DNA is TGCGCCAGCAGCCAAGATAGTAAAGCCTACAATGAGCAGTTCTTC. Protein sequence: CASSQDSKAYNEQFF.

This clone was seen a handful of times. The chain links TRBV5-4 to TRBJ2-1; TRBD2 aligns across 13 bases. V shed 4 bases and J 3 bases; nucleotides not matched to a gene: 4. This CDR3 region has 16 residues. The germline V gene has CDR1 SGHNT and CDR2 YYREEE (reference sequence). The CDR3 sequence is CASSLGLAGDYNEQFF. The CDR3 coding sequence is TGTGCCAGCAGCCTCGGACTAGCGGGGGACTACAATGAGCAGTTCTTC.

The CDR3 sequence is CASSLEAEETQYF. The CDR3 DNA reads TGTGCCAGCAGCTTAGAAGCGGAAGAGACCCAGTACTTC. The chain uses TRBV7-9 and TRBJ2-5; D perhaps matches TRBD2 (5 bases). V gave up 1 base and J gave up 3 bases, with 6 bases separating them. Per germline, CDR1 SEHNR and CDR2 FQNEAQ (reference sequence). This CDR3 is 13 amino acids long.

This clone appeared once. The CDR3 region is CATSGWTSGVYEQYF. The CDR3 nucleotides are TGTGCCACCAGCGGATGGACTAGCGGGGTATACGAGCAGTACTTC. The V call is TRBV15, the J call TRBJ2-7; 12 nucleotides line up with TRBD2. J was trimmed by 4 bases and V by 5 bases; bases with no gene match: 6. CDR1 and CDR2 (germline): LNHNV, YYDKDF (reference sequence). This CDR3 contains 15 residues.

J is TRBJ2-1 and V is TRBV27; no clear D gene. This CDR3 spans 13 amino acids. V lost 0 bases and J lost 9, with 9 bases in between. Germline V CDR1 and CDR2: MNHEY, SMNVEV (reference sequence). The CDR3 loop is CASSLSHVAEQFF. The CDR3 nucleotides are TGTGCCAGCAGTTTATCCCACGTGGCTGAGCAGTTCTTC.

The table lists this clone with a few counts. The chain combines TRBV28 with TRBJ1-1, with TRBD1 identical over 7 bases. The CDR3 is 16 residues long. V was clipped by 5 bases and J by 1 base; unmatched bases: 10. Germline-derived CDR1 and CDR2 are MDHEN and SYDVKM. The CDR3 is CASSLTLGQANTEAFF. The DNA of the CDR3 is TGTGCCAGCAGTCTAACCCTAGGACAGGCGAACACTGAAGCTTTCTTT.

V and J are TRBV14 and TRBJ1-2, with D unresolved. Trimming cost V 6 bases and J 4 bases, with 12 bases left between them. Germline V gene lookup returns CDR1 SGHDN and CDR2 FVKESK. The CDR3 is 13 residues long. CDR3 coding DNA: TGTGCCAGCAGTCCCGCGGCCGCCTATGGCTACACCTTC. Its translation: CASSPAAAYGYTF.

The rearrangement links TRBV27 to TRBJ2-2; 7 bases fit TRBD1. The CDR3 sequence is 15 residues long. V gave up 6 bases and J gave up 7 bases; unmatched junction bases: 11. Germline CDR1 MNHEY, CDR2 SMNVEV (reference sequence). This CDR3 is CASSPQQGWHGELFF. Written as DNA, the CDR3 is TGTGCCAGCAGCCCCCAACAGGGGTGGCACGGGGAGCTGTTTTTT.

The gene calls are TRBV7-2 and TRBJ1-4, with 7 bases fitting TRBD1. Germline V gives CDR1 SGHTA, CDR2 FQGNSA. Trimming took 5 bases from V and 7 from J; bases not matched to a gene: 16. This CDR3 is 17 amino acids long. The CDR3 DNA reads as TGTGCCAGCAGCGACATTGCTGGACAGGCAACGGGTGAAAAACTGTTTTTT. It is translated as CASSDIAGQATGEKLFF.

This clone was counted once. The chain links TRBV6-5 to TRBJ1-6; D remains ambiguous. Trimming took off 0 bases at V and 6 bases at J, with 3 bases between the two ends. Germline V CDR1 and CDR2: MNHEY, SVGAGI. The CDR3 contains 13 residues. The chain's CDR3 is CASSYSTNSPLHF. The CDR3 coding sequence is TGTGCCAGCAGTTACTCGACTAATTCACCCCTCCACTTT.